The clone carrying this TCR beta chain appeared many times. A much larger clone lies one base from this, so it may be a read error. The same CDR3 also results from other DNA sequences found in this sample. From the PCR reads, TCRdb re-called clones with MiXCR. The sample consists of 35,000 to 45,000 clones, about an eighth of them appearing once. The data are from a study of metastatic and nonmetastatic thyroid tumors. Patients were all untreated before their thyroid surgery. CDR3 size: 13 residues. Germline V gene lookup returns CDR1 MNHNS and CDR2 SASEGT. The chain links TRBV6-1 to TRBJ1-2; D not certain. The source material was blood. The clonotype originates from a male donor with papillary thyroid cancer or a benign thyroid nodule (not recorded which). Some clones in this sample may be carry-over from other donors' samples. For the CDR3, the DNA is TGCGCCAGCAGCCATCTGGTCGGGTATGGCTACACCTTC. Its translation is CASSHLVGYGYTF.